This TCR beta chain was recovered during a study of technical replicates of blood from several donors. In germline, CDR1 is GTSNPN, CDR2 SVGIG (reference sequence). The CDR3 has 14 residues. V lost 2 bases to trimming and J lost 6 bases, with 14 bases between them. Repertoires were generated with immunoSEQ multiplex PCR, while TCRdb's copy carries only in-frame clones and drops some. The repertoire holds about 82,000 clones, with about 91% as singletons. The J gene is TRBJ2-1, the V gene TRBV30, with unresolved D. Sequenced input: T cells isolated from PBMCs. This sequence was found in a human donor in good health. The CDR3 reads CAWSRKQVGNEQFF. The CDR3 coding sequence is TGTGCCTGGAGTCGCAAGCAGGTTGGCAATGAGCAGTTCTTC. The whole variable domain, remainder taken from reference TRBV30 and TRBJ2-1, is SQTIHQWPATLVQPVGSPLSLECTVEGTSNPNLYWYRQAAGRGLQLLFYSVGIGQISSEVPQNLSASRPQDRQFILSSKKLLLSDSGFYLCAWSRKQVGNEQFFGPGTRLTVL.